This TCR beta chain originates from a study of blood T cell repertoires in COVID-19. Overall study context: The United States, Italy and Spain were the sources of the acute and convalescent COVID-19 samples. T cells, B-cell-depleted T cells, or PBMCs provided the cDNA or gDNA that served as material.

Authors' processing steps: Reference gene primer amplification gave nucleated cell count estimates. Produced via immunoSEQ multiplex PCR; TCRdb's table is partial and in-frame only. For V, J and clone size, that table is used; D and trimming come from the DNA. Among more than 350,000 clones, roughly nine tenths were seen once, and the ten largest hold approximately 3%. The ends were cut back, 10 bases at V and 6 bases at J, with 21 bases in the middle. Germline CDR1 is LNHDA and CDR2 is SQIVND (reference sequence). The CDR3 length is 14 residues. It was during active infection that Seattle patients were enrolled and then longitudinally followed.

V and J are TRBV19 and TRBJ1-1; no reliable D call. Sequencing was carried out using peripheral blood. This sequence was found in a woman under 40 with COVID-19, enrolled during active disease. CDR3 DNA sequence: TGTGCCACCACAATGCGACTGTCGACGGCTGAAGCTTTCTTT. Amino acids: CATTMRLSTAEAFF.